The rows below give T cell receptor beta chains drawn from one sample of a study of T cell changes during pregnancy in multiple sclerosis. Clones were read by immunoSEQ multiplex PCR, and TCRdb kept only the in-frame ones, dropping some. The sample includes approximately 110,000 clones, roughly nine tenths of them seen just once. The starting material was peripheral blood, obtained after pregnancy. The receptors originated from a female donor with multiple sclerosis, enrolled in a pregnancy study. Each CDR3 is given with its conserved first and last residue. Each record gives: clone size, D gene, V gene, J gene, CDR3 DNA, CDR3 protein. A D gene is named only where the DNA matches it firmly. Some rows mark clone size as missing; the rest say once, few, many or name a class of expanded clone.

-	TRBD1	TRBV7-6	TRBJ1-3	TGTGCCAGCAGCCAACGGGGACAGGAGTTCTCTGGAAACACCATATATTTT	CASSQRGQEFSGNTIYF
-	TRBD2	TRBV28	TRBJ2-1	TGTGCCAGCAGGGGTAGCGGGGGGGCTATTGAGCAGTTCTTC	CASRGSGGAIEQFF
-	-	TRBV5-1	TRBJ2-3	TGCGCCAGCAGCCTCAGCGGCGGGCTCCCCATAAGCACAGATACGCAGTATTTT	CASSLSGGLPISTDTQYF
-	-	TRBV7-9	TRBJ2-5	TGTGCCAGCAGCTTAGCGCGTCAAGGAGAGGCCCAAGAGACCCAGTACTTC	CASSLARQGEAQETQYF
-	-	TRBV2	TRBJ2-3	TGTGCCAGCAGACCGAGGGGCACAGATACGCAGTATTTT	CASRPRGTDTQYF
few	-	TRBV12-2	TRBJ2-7	TGTGCAAGTCGCGAGGGAGAAGAGTTCTACGAGCAGTACTTC	CASREGEEFYEQYF
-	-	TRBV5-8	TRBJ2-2	TGTGCCAGCAGTCACCGGGGGATCCTTGTGAACACCGGGGAGCTGTTTTTT	CASSHRGILVNTGELFF
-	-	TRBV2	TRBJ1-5	TGTGCCAGCAGTGAACCAGGACGGGAAAACGATCAGCCCCAGCATTTT	CASSEPGRENDQPQHF
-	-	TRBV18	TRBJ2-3	TGTGCCAGCTCCCTAGGGACAACGGGCACAGATACGCAGTATTTT	CASSLGTTGTDTQYF
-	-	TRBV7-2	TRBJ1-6	TGTGCCAGCAGCTTAGAGGTCAGAGGGAGGGGAGTCCACTTT	CASSLEVRGRGVHF
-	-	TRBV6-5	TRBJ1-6	TGTGCCGGCGGAGGATCCTATAATTCACCCCTCCACTTT	CAGGGSYNSPLHF
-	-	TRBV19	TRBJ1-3	TGTGCCAGTAGTATGACGGTGGGAGACACCATATATTTT	CASSMTVGDTIYF
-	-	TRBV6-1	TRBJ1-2	TGTGCCAGCAGTGAAGCCACAGGGACCGGCTATGGCTACACCTTC	CASSEATGTGYGYTF
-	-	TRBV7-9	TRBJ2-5	TGTGCCAGCAGCCTGACTAGTCTAGAGACCCAGTACTTC	CASSLTSLETQYF
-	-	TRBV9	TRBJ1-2	TGTGCCAGCAGCGTAGGGCAGGGCGATGGCTACACCTTC	CASSVGQGDGYTF
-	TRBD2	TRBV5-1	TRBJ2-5	TGCGCCAGCAGCTTGGGGACTAGCGGGGGACAAGAGACCCAGTACTTC	CASSLGTSGGQETQYF
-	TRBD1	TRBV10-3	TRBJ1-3	TGTGCCATCTTTGCGACAGGGAACACCATATATTTT	CAIFATGNTIYF
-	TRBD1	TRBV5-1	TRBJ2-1	TGCGCCAGCAGCTGGGGGACAGGGGGCGATGAGCAGTTCTTC	CASSWGTGGDEQFF
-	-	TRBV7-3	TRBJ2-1	TGTGCCAGCAGCTTCCGGCGGGTCACCTACAATGAGCAGTTCTTC	CASSFRRVTYNEQFF
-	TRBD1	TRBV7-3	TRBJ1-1	TGTGCCAGCAGCCGTATTTTCCGGCCCGGGACAGGCACTGAAGCTTTCTTT	CASSRIFRPGTGTEAFF
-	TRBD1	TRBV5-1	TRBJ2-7	TGCGCCAGCAGCGGGGGACAGTCAAGCGGCGAGCAGTACTTC	CASSGGQSSGEQYF
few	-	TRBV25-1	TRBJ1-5	TGTGCCAGCAGTGGAGGAGATCAGCCCCAGCATTTT	CASSGGDQPQHF
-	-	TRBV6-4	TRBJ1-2	TGTGCCAGCAGACGACAGGATGGCTACACCTTC	CASRRQDGYTF
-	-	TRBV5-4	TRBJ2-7	TGTGCCAGCAGCTTGTTTCGTGGGGGACGGGGGTCCTACGAGCAGTACTTC	CASSLFRGGRGSYEQYF
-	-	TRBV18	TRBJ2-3	TGTGCCAGCTCACCGCTAGCTATGGGCACAGATACGCAGTATTTT	CASSPLAMGTDTQYF
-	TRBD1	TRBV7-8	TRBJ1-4	TGTGCCAGCAGCCGTAGCGGGACAGGGAACGAAAAACTGTTTTTT	CASSRSGTGNEKLFF
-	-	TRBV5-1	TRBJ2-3	TGCGCCAGCAGCCCAGCGGGCTACACAGATACGCAGTATTTT	CASSPAGYTDTQYF
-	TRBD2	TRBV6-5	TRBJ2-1	TGTGCCAGCAGTTACCGAGCGGGGGTATCCTACAATGAGCAGTTCTTC	CASSYRAGVSYNEQFF
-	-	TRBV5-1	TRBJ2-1	TGCGCCAGCAGCTTGGCGGGGGACCACAATGAGCAGTTCTTC	CASSLAGDHNEQFF
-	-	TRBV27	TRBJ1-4	TGTGCCAGCAGTTTTGCCGGGGCTAATGAAAAACTGTTTTTT	CASSFAGANEKLFF
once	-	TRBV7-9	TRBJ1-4	TGTGCCAGCAGCTTAGCGGGGGCCCGACGTAATGAAAAACTGTTTTTT	CASSLAGARRNEKLFF
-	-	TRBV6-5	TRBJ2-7	TGTGCCAGCAGTTACTCGATAACAGGGATTGGAGAGCAGTACTTC	CASSYSITGIGEQYF
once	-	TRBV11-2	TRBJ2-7	TGTGCCAGCAGCTTAGGGGGGGTCTCCTCCTACGAGCAGTACTTC	CASSLGGVSSYEQYF
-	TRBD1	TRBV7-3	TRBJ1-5	TGTGCCAGCAGCTCAAAGGATGGGGACAGGGGGCTTGAGGACAATCAGCCCCAGCATTTT	CASSSKDGDRGLEDNQPQHF
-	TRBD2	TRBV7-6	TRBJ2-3	TGTGCCAGCAGCCGCTGGAGCGGGGCCACAGATACGCAGTATTTT	CASSRWSGATDTQYF
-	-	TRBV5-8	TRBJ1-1	TGTGCCAGCAGGCGCAGGGTTACTGAAGCTTTCTTT	CASRRRVTEAFF
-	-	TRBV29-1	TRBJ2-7	TGCAGCGTTGCTGACACCCCCGAGCAGTACTTC	CSVADTPEQYF
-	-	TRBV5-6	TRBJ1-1	TGTGCCAGCAGCCGTACTGGAGGGTACACTGAAGCTTTCTTT	CASSRTGGYTEAFF
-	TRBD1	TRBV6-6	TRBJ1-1	TGTGCCAGCAGTGACAGGGCCTTGGGCTTGGAAGCTTTCTTT	CASSDRALGLEAFF
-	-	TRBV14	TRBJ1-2	TGTGCCAGCAGCCAAGACACAGACTATGGCTACACCTTC	CASSQDTDYGYTF
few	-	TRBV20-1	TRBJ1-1	TGCAGTGCTAGATGGCGGACTGAAGCTTTCTTT	CSARWRTEAFF
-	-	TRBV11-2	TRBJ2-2	TGTGCCAGCAGCCGGAGGTTAAACACCGGGGAGCTGTTTTTT	CASSRRLNTGELFF
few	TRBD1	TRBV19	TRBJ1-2	TGTGCCAGTAGTTGGACAGGGGGCTTTCAAGCTAACTATGGCTACACCTTC	CASSWTGGFQANYGYTF
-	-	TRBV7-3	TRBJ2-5	TGTGCCAGCAGCCGACGGGTTCAAGAGACCCAGTACTTC	CASSRRVQETQYF
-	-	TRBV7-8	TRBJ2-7	TGTGCCAGCAGCTTAGAAGGGGAAAGGGACGAGCAGTACTTC	CASSLEGERDEQYF
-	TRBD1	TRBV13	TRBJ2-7	TGTGCCAGCAGCTTAGGCTCGACCGGGACAGGTACCTACGAGCAGTACTTC	CASSLGSTGTGTYEQYF
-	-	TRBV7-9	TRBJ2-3	TGTGCCAGCAGCTTAGGAGTTCAGGGGCGAACTAGCACAGATACGCAGTATTTT	CASSLGVQGRTSTDTQYF
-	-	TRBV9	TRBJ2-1	TGTGCCAGCAGCCGGGGAAATGAGCAGTTCTTC	CASSRGNEQFF
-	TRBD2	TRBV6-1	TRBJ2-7	TGTGCCAGTCGAATAAGCGGGGGGGATTACGAGCAGTACTTC	CASRISGGDYEQYF
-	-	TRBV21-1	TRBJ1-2	TGTGCCAGCAGCAAATGGTGGAACAGGGAAGGAGATGGCTACACCTTC	CASSKWWNREGDGYTF
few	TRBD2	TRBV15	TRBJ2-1	TGTGCCACCAGCAGGGAGGGACTAGTGGGGATTTCGGGTGACAATGAGCAGTTCTTC	CATSREGLVGISGDNEQFF
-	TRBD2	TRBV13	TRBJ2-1	TGTGCCAGCAGCTTAGGCCTGCGGGGGGGTTACAATGAGCAGTTCTTC	CASSLGLRGGYNEQFF